This T cell receptor beta chain appears in the sequencing data of a study of cytomegalovirus exposure and HLA in healthy donors. General observations from the study: Rarity characterized most TCR sequences, yet some public TCRs appeared in many donors. In vitro checks showed that a few CMV-associated chains really do target CMV antigens. A classifier reportedly called cytomegalovirus status with high sensitivity and specificity.

The data were produced by immunoSEQ multiplex PCR, yet TCRdb's version contains in-frame clones alone and is incomplete. The sample holds roughly 62,000 clones, around nine tenths seen once. The donors were in the roughly 130-subject validation cohort, distinct from the roughly 700-subject first cohort. This CDR3 comprises 15 residues. The germline CDR1 and CDR2 sequences are SGDLS and YYNGEE. Trimming removed 0 bases from V and 0 bases from J, with 10 bases in between. A word on this clone: Its target is not known.

The chain uses TRBV9 and TRBJ2-7; D ambiguous. The sample was PBMCs. The TCR sequence derives from a woman in her twenties or thirties in good health and CMV-seronegative. CDR3 nucleotides: TGTGCCAGCAGCGTAGATGCGGTTAGCTCCTACGAGCAGTACTTC. Translating gives CASSVDAVSSYEQYF.